This T cell receptor beta chain came from a study of early T cells in non-severe SARS-CoV-2 infection. Study-level points and caveats: Comparison of clonotypes with VDJdb favored anti-spike CD8 responses while missing private and CD4 specificities.

TCRdb recomputed calls from the 5' RACE reads with MiXCR, one row per CDR3 protein. The table has some 57,000 distinct CDR3 sequences, approximately 7.6% seen once; the top ten hold around 4.4%. CDR1 and CDR2 from the germline V gene are SGHDT and YYEEEE. V lost 3 bases and J 3 bases, leaving 5 bases between the germline ends. The CDR3 has 12 residues. In this sample, this clonotype turned up many times. Its antigen is undetermined. This sequence originates from an adult who was a healthcare worker with PCR-confirmed SARS-CoV-2 infection or an uninfected control (not recorded which). The material sequenced was whole blood. J is TRBJ2-3 and V is TRBV5-6, with D unresolved. In DNA form, the CDR3 reads TGTGCCAGCAGCTCACTTACAGATACGCAGTATTTT. Protein product: CASSSLTDTQYF.